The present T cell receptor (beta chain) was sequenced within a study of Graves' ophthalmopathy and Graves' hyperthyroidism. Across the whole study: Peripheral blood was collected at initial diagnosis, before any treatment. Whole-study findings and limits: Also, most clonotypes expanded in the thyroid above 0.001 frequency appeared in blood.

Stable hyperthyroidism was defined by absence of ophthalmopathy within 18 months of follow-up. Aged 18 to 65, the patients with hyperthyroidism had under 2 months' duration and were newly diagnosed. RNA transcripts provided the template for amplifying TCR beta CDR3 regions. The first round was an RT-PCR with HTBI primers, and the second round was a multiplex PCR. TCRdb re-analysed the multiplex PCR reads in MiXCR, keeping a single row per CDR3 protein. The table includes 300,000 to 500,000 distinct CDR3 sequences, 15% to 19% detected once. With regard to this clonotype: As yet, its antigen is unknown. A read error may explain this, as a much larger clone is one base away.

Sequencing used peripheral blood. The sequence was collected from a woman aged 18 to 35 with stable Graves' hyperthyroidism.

The CDR3 loop is CTSSPSPDRVNQPQHF. CDR3 bases: TGTACCAGCAGCCCGTCCCCGGACAGGGTCAATCAGCCCCAGCATTTT. The chain couples TRBV4-2 to TRBJ1-5, with 8 bases lining up with TRBD1. This CDR3 region has 16 residues. Germline V gives CDR1 LGHNA, CDR2 YNFKEQ.